The source of this T cell receptor (beta chain) is a study of PD-L1 blockade in urothelial cancer. The overall study: Of prior chemotherapy regimens, patients had received between 0 and 3.

Study findings and constraints: Pretreatment blood TCR clonality under the median forecast improved survival.

In regard to this clone: What it binds is unknown.

Regarding time point: peripheral blood 6 weeks after treatment start. Each patient's cancer was a locally advanced or metastatic urothelial carcinoma. The data were produced by immunoSEQ multiplex PCR, yet TCRdb's version contains in-frame clones alone and is incomplete. The table has 90,000 to 130,000 clones, around 93% seen once. The CDR3 runs to 15 residues. Between the trimmed V and J ends, which lost 0 bases and 5 bases, there was a span of 13 bases. Germline values: CDR1 MNHEY, CDR2 SVGAGI. The J gene is TRBJ2-5, the V gene TRBV6-5; D may be TRBD2 (5 bases). The receptor comes from a man in his fifties or sixties with urothelial cancer. This sample comprised PBMCs, obtained around atezolizumab (anti-PD-L1) treatment. CDR3 sequence (DNA): TGTGCCAGCAGTTACTCAGGACTTACGGGGGAGACCCAGTACTTC. Protein sequence: CASSYSGLTGETQYF.